This passage covers 19 T cell receptor beta chains from one sample sequenced in a study of T cell responses to AZD1222 COVID-19 vaccine. Produced via immunoSEQ multiplex PCR; TCRdb's table is partial and in-frame only. The sample carries approximately 190,000 clones, 85% to 95% recorded once. Sequences were derived from peripheral blood, sampled 28 days after the second dose of the MenACWY control vaccine. These receptors originate from an adult who received the MenACWY meningococcal vaccine as a control.

This sequence joins TRBV18 and TRBJ1-5; no reliable D call. Between the trimmed V and J ends, which lost 3 bases and 2 bases, there was a span of 8 bases. In germline, CDR1 is KGHSH, CDR2 LQKENI. This CDR3 region has 14 residues. The DNA for the CDR3 is TGTGCCAGCTCACCTGCGGGCGGCAATCAGCCCCAGCATTTT. Translating gives CASSPAGGNQPQHF.

The genes are TRBV2 and TRBJ2-5; 9 bases fit TRBD2. CDR1 and CDR2 (germline): SNHLY, FYNNEI. The length of the CDR3 is 14 residues. Unmatched junction bases numbered 7, after V lost 7 bases and J lost 4 bases. The CDR3 spells CASKLRTSVETQYF. The CDR3 DNA follows: TGTGCCAGCAAGCTCCGGACTAGCGTAGAGACCCAGTACTTC.

The rearrangement joins TRBV6-2 or TRBV6-3 to TRBJ1-3; 7 bases map to TRBD1. This CDR3 is 15 amino acids long. The J segment lost 0 bases and the V segment lost 6 bases, leaving 5 bases of the junction unmatched. CDR1 MNHEY and CDR2 SVGEGT come from the germline V gene. In DNA form, the CDR3 reads TGTGCCAGCAGCACGGGGACAGCCTCTGGAAACACCATATATTTT. Translating gives CASSTGTASGNTIYF.

This chain joins TRBV19 and TRBJ2-1, with no clear D. Trimming left V 3 bases short and J 10 bases short, with 19 bases between. The germline CDR1 and CDR2 sequences are LNHDA and SQIVND (reference sequence). The CDR3 covers 15 residues. CDR3 amino acids: CASSMSRSTFGEQFF. CDR3 bases: TGTGCCAGTAGTATGAGTAGGTCCACTTTTGGGGAGCAGTTCTTC.

The chain is built from TRBV29-1 and TRBJ1-2; tentatively, D is TRBD1 (5 bases). The CDR3 sequence is 13 residues long. V lost 6 bases to trimming and J lost 3 bases, with 14 bases between them. Germline CDR1 SQVTM, CDR2 ANQGSEA. The DNA of the CDR3 is TGCAGCGTAAACCACGGGACTTACTATGGCTACACCTTC. Amino acid sequence: CSVNHGTYYGYTF.

The chain couples TRBV28 to TRBJ2-1; D possibly corresponds to TRBD1 (6 bases). Germline CDR1 reads MDHEN; CDR2 reads SYDVKM. The CDR3 sequence is 15 residues long. Deletions cut 6 bases from V and 6 bases from J, with 18 bases between. DNA of the CDR3: TGTGCCAGCAGCGCTATGGGGGCGCGATCCAATGAGCAGTTCTTC. As protein: CASSAMGARSNEQFF.

The CDR3 loop reads CASSLQGDNSPLHF. The CDR3 DNA reads TGTGCCAGCAGCTTACAGGGGGATAATTCACCCCTCCACTTT. The chain recombines TRBV11-3 with TRBJ1-6; 7 bases fit TRBD1. This CDR3 contains 14 residues. V dropped 2 bases and J dropped 5; count of bases not matched to a gene: 0. Germline V gene sequence: CDR1 SGHNT, CDR2 YENEEA.

This clone was seen only a few times. The genes are TRBV21-1 and TRBJ1-2. TRBV21-1 counts as a pseudogene. The CDR3 is made up of 14 amino acids. Written as DNA, the CDR3 is TGTGCCAGCAGCAAAGTTGGGGAATCGGGAGGCTACACCTTC. Protein sequence: CASSKVGESGGYTF.

V gene TRBV27 combines with J gene TRBJ1-4; a possible D gene is TRBD1 (5 bases). V lost 0 bases to trimming and J lost 6 bases, with 11 bases between them. This CDR3 is built from 15 residues. CDR1 and CDR2 from the germline V gene are MNHEY and SMNVEV (reference sequence). CDR3 nucleotide sequence: TGTGCCAGCAGTTTATCGTGGGACGGCTATGAAAAACTGTTTTTT. It yields the protein CASSLSWDGYEKLFF.

The rearrangement joins TRBV5-1 to TRBJ2-1, with D perhaps matching TRBD1 (5 bases). This CDR3 has 14 residues. CDR1 is SGHRS and CDR2 is YFSETQ in the germline V gene. V lost 3 bases and J lost 3, with 10 bases in between. CDR3 sequence: CASSSADSYNEQFF. For the CDR3, the DNA is TGCGCCAGCAGCTCCGCCGACAGCTACAATGAGCAGTTCTTC.

The chain is built from TRBV30 and TRBJ1-1; 7 bases agree with TRBD1. This CDR3 region has 12 residues. Unmatched junction bases numbered 4, after V lost 4 bases and J lost 5 bases. Per germline, CDR1 GTSNPN and CDR2 SVGIG (reference sequence). The CDR3 bases are TGTGCCTGGATTGACAGGGATACTGAAGCTTTCTTT. Its protein product is CAWIDRDTEAFF.

In DNA form, the CDR3 reads TGTGCCAGCACCCCCAGGACTCAAAACGGGGAGACCCAGTACTTC. The encoded protein is CASTPRTQNGETQYF. The rearrangement links TRBV28 to TRBJ2-5; D is possibly TRBD2 (5 bases). The germline gives CDR1 MDHEN, CDR2 SYDVKM. The V end lost 7 bases, the J end lost 5 bases, and 20 bases lay between the germline ends. This CDR3 is 15 amino acids long.

The CDR3 DNA follows: TGCGCCAGCAGCTTACTAGGGCCGATGAACACCGGGGAGCTGTTTTTT. Translating it yields CASSLLGPMNTGELFF. This rearrangement joins TRBV5-1 to TRBJ2-2; D might be TRBD2 (5 bases). Germline-derived CDR1 and CDR2 are SGHRS and YFSETQ. Trimming stripped 2 bases from V and 1 base from J, with 12 bases between. The CDR3 sequence is 16 residues long.

A single count supports this clone. The chain employs TRBV11-3 and TRBJ2-5, with TRBD2 matching 11 bases. CDR1 and CDR2 (germline): SGHNT, YENEEA. The CDR3 totals 14 residues. J gave up 4 bases and V 6 bases, and 4 bases lay outside the gene matches. CDR3 loop: CASRPGTSGETQYF. The CDR3 DNA sequence: TGTGCCAGCAGGCCCGGGACTAGCGGAGAGACCCAGTACTTC.

This clone was picked up a small number of times. This chain uses TRBV5-1 with TRBJ2-2; D gene ambiguous. The germline gives CDR1 SGHRS, CDR2 YFSETQ. Between the trimmed V and J ends, which lost 4 bases and 5 bases, there was a span of 9 bases. This CDR3 is built from 13 residues. CDR3 amino acids: CASSLIGTGELFF. Here the CDR3 DNA reads TGCGCCAGCAGCCTAATCGGTACCGGGGAGCTGTTTTTT.

The chain carries TRBV24-1 and TRBJ2-1; D gene uncertain. Per the germline V gene, CDR1 is KGHDR and CDR2 is SFDVKD. V shed 6 bases and J shed 5 bases, with 22 bases lying between them. The CDR3 totals 17 residues. CDR3 region: CATSFSPGQKINNEQFF. The CDR3 DNA sequence: TGTGCCACCAGTTTCTCTCCCGGCCAGAAGATCAACAATGAGCAGTTCTTC.

The chain is built from TRBV24-1 and TRBJ2-7; 8 positions agree with TRBD1. J lost 2 bases, V lost 2 bases, and 4 bases had no gene match. Germline V lookup: CDR1 KGHDR, CDR2 SFDVKD. This CDR3 comprises 15 residues. DNA of the CDR3: TGTGCCACCAGTGATTCACAGGGGGAGGCCTACGAGCAGTACTTC. This codes for CATSDSQGEAYEQYF.

J is TRBJ2-5 and V is TRBV30; 7 positions match TRBD1. From germline, CDR1 is GTSNPN and CDR2 SVGIG (reference sequence). V lost 0 bases, J lost 2 bases, and 3 bases stayed unmatched. The CDR3 extends over 14 amino acids. The CDR3 bases are TGTGCCTGGAGTGTACCGGGACAGCAAGAGACCCAGTACTTC. Protein: CAWSVPGQQETQYF.

This rearrangement joins TRBV15 to TRBJ1-1; TRBD1 agrees at 11 bases. Losses at the gene ends were 0 bases for V and 4 bases for J; bases not matched to a gene: 1. The CDR3 loop spans 15 amino acids. Per germline, CDR1 LNHNV and CDR2 YYDKDF (reference sequence). This CDR3 reads CATSRDGTGGTEAFF. The CDR3 coding sequence is TGTGCCACCAGCAGAGATGGGACAGGGGGCACTGAAGCTTTCTTT.